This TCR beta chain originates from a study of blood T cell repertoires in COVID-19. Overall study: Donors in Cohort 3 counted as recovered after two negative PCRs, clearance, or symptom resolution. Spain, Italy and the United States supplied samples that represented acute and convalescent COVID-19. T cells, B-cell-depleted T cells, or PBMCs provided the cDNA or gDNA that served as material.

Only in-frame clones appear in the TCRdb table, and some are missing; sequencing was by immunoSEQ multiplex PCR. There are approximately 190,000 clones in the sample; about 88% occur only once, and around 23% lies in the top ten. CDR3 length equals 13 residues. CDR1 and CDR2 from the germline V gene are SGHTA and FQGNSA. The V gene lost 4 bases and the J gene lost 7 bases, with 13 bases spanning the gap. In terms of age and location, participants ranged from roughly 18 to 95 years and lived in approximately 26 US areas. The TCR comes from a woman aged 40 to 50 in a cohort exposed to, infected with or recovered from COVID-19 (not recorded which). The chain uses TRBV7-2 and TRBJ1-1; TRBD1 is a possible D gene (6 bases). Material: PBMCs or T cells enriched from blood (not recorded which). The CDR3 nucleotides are TGTGCCAGCAGCTCGGGACAATCTTATGAAGCTTTCTTT. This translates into CASSSGQSYEAFF.